The T cell receptor beta chain under discussion was sequenced for a study of PD-1 blockade in classical Hodgkin lymphoma. This clone was picked up a small number of times. Each and every patient relapsed after autologous stem cell transplantation, and patients got differing brentuximab vedotin exposure. Sequencing used immunoSEQ multiplex PCR; TCRdb keeps in-frame clones, though not all of them. The sample yields tens of thousands of clones, 68% seen once. Trimming cost V 7 bases and J 4 bases, with 16 bases left between them. CDR3 length equals 14 residues. Germline-derived CDR1 and CDR2 are SNHLY and FYNNEI.

This TCR came from a human donor with classical Hodgkin lymphoma. This material consisted of peripheral blood mononuclear cells (PBMCs), taken at baseline. This chain connects TRBV2 to TRBJ1-1; possibly TRBD1 for D (5 bases). CDR3 coding DNA: TGTGCCAGCAAGGATGGGGGAGGAGGCACTGAAGCTTTCTTT. Its translation is CASKDGGGGTEAFF. The full variable domain, its missing parts supplied by reference TRBV2 and TRBJ1-1, is EPEVTQTPSHQVTQMGQEVILRCVPISNHLYFYWYRQILGQKVEFLVSFYNNEISEKSEIFDDQFSVERPDGSNFTLKIRSTKLEDSAMYFCASKDGGGGTEAFFGQGTRLTVV.